This is a list of T cell receptor beta chains from one sample in a study of blood T cell repertoires in COVID-19. The protocol was immunoSEQ multiplex PCR, while the TCRdb copy is restricted to in-frame clones and leaves out a portion. The sample lists some 70,000 clones; 65% to 90% were seen once. Sequences were obtained from peripheral blood. The receptors stem from a woman aged 60-70 years with acute or convalescent COVID-19. Both conserved end residues are part of each CDR3. A D gene is named only where the DNA matches it firmly. Not every row has a clone size; where given, it reads once, few, many or a size class.

clone size: -
D gene: -
CDR3 length: 13
V gene: TRBV7-8
J gene: TRBJ1-1
CDR3 DNA: TGTGCCAGCAGCTTTGGGACATCTCTTGAAGCTTTCTTT
CDR3 protein: CASSFGTSLEAFF

clone size: once
D gene: -
CDR3 length: 14
V gene: TRBV7-9
J gene: TRBJ1-3
CDR3 DNA: TGTGCCAGCAGCCTGGGGCACTCTGGAAACACCATATATTTT
CDR3 protein: CASSLGHSGNTIYF

clone size: -
D gene: -
CDR3 length: 14
V gene: TRBV5-8
J gene: TRBJ1-2
CDR3 DNA: TGTGCCAGCAGCCGATGGGCTGGCGACTATGGCTACACCTTC
CDR3 protein: CASSRWAGDYGYTF

clone size: -
D gene: -
CDR3 length: 13
V gene: TRBV19
J gene: TRBJ2-7
CDR3 DNA: TGTGCCATCGGCGACAGACGATCCTACGAGCAGTACTTC
CDR3 protein: CAIGDRRSYEQYF

clone size: -
D gene: TRBD1
CDR3 length: 14
V gene: TRBV5-5
J gene: TRBJ2-7
CDR3 DNA: TGTGCCAGCACCGGACAGGGGGGGTCCTACGAGCAGTACTTC
CDR3 protein: CASTGQGGSYEQYF

clone size: -
D gene: -
CDR3 length: 15
V gene: TRBV25-1
J gene: TRBJ1-4
CDR3 DNA: TGTGCCAGCAGTGACCCGACAGGAAATAATGAAAAACTGTTTTTT
CDR3 protein: CASSDPTGNNEKLFF

clone size: -
D gene: TRBD1
CDR3 length: 16
V gene: TRBV29-1
J gene: TRBJ2-3
CDR3 DNA: TGCAGCGTTCGTGGATGGGGACAGGGGGCGTTGGATACGCAGTATTTT
CDR3 protein: CSVRGWGQGALDTQYF

clone size: -
D gene: -
CDR3 length: 16
V gene: TRBV7-3
J gene: TRBJ1-3
CDR3 DNA: TGTGCCAGCAGCTTAACCGCGGACAGCGTCGGAAACACCATATATTTT
CDR3 protein: CASSLTADSVGNTIYF

clone size: -
D gene: -
CDR3 length: 16
V gene: TRBV30
J gene: TRBJ1-1
CDR3 DNA: TGTGCCTGGAGTGTACAGCGGGGAGGGGAGAACACTGAAGCTTTCTTT
CDR3 protein: CAWSVQRGGENTEAFF

clone size: -
D gene: TRBD2
CDR3 length: 17
V gene: TRBV4-1
J gene: TRBJ2-7
CDR3 DNA: TGCGCCAGCAGCCAAGATAGCCGGACTAGCGGATCCTACGAGCAGTACTTC
CDR3 protein: CASSQDSRTSGSYEQYF

clone size: -
D gene: -
CDR3 length: 12
V gene: TRBV15
J gene: TRBJ1-6
CDR3 DNA: TGTGCCACCAGCAGAGACACAGGACCCCTCCACTTT
CDR3 protein: CATSRDTGPLHF

clone size: -
D gene: TRBD1
CDR3 length: 15
V gene: TRBV9
J gene: TRBJ1-4
CDR3 DNA: TGTGCCAGCAGCGTAGAAGGGACAGCATGGGAAAAACTGTTTTTT
CDR3 protein: CASSVEGTAWEKLFF

clone size: few
D gene: -
CDR3 length: 14
V gene: TRBV5-8
J gene: TRBJ1-2
CDR3 DNA: TGTGCCAGCAGCTTGCAGGGAGGCGATGTGGGCTACACCTTC
CDR3 protein: CASSLQGGDVGYTF

clone size: -
D gene: TRBD2
CDR3 length: 17
V gene: TRBV28
J gene: TRBJ2-5
CDR3 DNA: TGTGCCAGCAGTTTACTAGCGGGAGGCCTCGGAGGCGAGACCCAGTACTTC
CDR3 protein: CASSLLAGGLGGETQYF

clone size: -
D gene: TRBD1
CDR3 length: 13
V gene: TRBV11-2
J gene: TRBJ1-1
CDR3 DNA: TGTGCCAGCAGCTTTACAGGGGGCACTGAAGCTTTCTTT
CDR3 protein: CASSFTGGTEAFF

clone size: -
D gene: -
CDR3 length: 12
V gene: TRBV7-2
J gene: TRBJ2-5
CDR3 DNA: TGTGCCAGCAGCTACTACACAGAGACCCAGTACTTC
CDR3 protein: CASSYYTETQYF

clone size: -
D gene: -
CDR3 length: 13
V gene: TRBV5-1
J gene: TRBJ1-1
CDR3 DNA: TGCGCCAGCAGCCAACAGGAGAACACTGAAGCTTTCTTT
CDR3 protein: CASSQQENTEAFF

clone size: once
D gene: TRBD2
CDR3 length: 15
V gene: TRBV2
J gene: TRBJ2-1
CDR3 DNA: TGTGCCAGCAGTAGTTTAGCGGGAGGAGGAGATGAGCAGTTCTTC
CDR3 protein: CASSSLAGGGDEQFF

clone size: -
D gene: -
CDR3 length: 17
V gene: TRBV18
J gene: TRBJ2-4
CDR3 DNA: TGTGCCAGCTCACCATTCCCCCCCGTCCCAACGGTAAACATTCAGTACTTC
CDR3 protein: CASSPFPPVPTVNIQYF

clone size: -
D gene: -
CDR3 length: 16
V gene: TRBV19
J gene: TRBJ1-2
CDR3 DNA: TGTGCCAGTAGTATAGGCCGGGGGGGGTCGTGGTATGGCTACACCTTC
CDR3 protein: CASSIGRGGSWYGYTF

clone size: -
D gene: -
CDR3 length: 15
V gene: TRBV5-1
J gene: TRBJ2-1
CDR3 DNA: TGCGCCAGCAGCTTGACCGGGAGCTCCTACAATGAGCAGTTCTTC
CDR3 protein: CASSLTGSSYNEQFF

clone size: -
D gene: -
CDR3 length: 13
V gene: TRBV24-1
J gene: TRBJ1-3
CDR3 DNA: TGTGCCACCAGTGGACCAGGTGGAAACACCATATATTTT
CDR3 protein: CATSGPGGNTIYF

clone size: -
D gene: -
CDR3 length: 15
V gene: TRBV14
J gene: TRBJ1-1
CDR3 DNA: TGTGCCAGCAGCCAAGTCGGGGTTGTTAAGACTGAAGCTTTCTTT
CDR3 protein: CASSQVGVVKTEAFF

clone size: -
D gene: -
CDR3 length: 17
V gene: TRBV3-1/TRBV3-2
J gene: TRBJ2-4
CDR3 DNA: TGTGCCAGCAGCCAAGTCACGGCGGGGAGGGCCAAAAACATTCAGTACTTC
CDR3 protein: CASSQVTAGRAKNIQYF

clone size: few
D gene: TRBD1
CDR3 length: 16
V gene: TRBV28
J gene: TRBJ1-2
CDR3 DNA: TGTGCCAGCAGACGAACCCGGCTGGGACAGAGAGATGGCTACACCTTC
CDR3 protein: CASRRTRLGQRDGYTF

clone size: -
D gene: TRBD1
CDR3 length: 14
V gene: TRBV10-3
J gene: TRBJ2-5
CDR3 DNA: TGTGCCATCGGGACAGGGAGGTTCGGGGAGACCCAGTACTTC
CDR3 protein: CAIGTGRFGETQYF

clone size: -
D gene: TRBD1
CDR3 length: 16
V gene: TRBV5-1
J gene: TRBJ2-3
CDR3 DNA: TGCGCCAGCAGCTTACCGACAGGGGGCGGCTCAGATACGCAGTATTTT
CDR3 protein: CASSLPTGGGSDTQYF

clone size: -
D gene: -
CDR3 length: 16
V gene: TRBV27
J gene: TRBJ2-1
CDR3 DNA: TGTGCCAGCAGTTTCCGAACTCTTCCTCCCTACAATGAGCAGTTCTTC
CDR3 protein: CASSFRTLPPYNEQFF

clone size: -
D gene: TRBD2
CDR3 length: 19
V gene: TRBV9
J gene: TRBJ2-2
CDR3 DNA: TGTGCCAGCAGCGCACTAGCGGGAGGGTATAACGCGAACACCGGGGAGCTGTTTTTT
CDR3 protein: CASSALAGGYNANTGELFF

clone size: -
D gene: TRBD1
CDR3 length: 15
V gene: TRBV6-5
J gene: TRBJ1-4
CDR3 DNA: TGTGCCAGCAGTCTCTCAGGGGGGTCGGGTGAAAAACTGTTTTTT
CDR3 protein: CASSLSGGSGEKLFF

clone size: -
D gene: TRBD2
CDR3 length: 20
V gene: TRBV3-1/TRBV3-2
J gene: TRBJ2-5
CDR3 DNA: TGTGCCAGCAGCCAATCCTGGCGGGCTAGCGGGAAAAGGGGACAAGAGACCCAGTACTTC
CDR3 protein: CASSQSWRASGKRGQETQYF

clone size: -
D gene: -
CDR3 length: 15
V gene: TRBV14
J gene: TRBJ2-2
CDR3 DNA: TGTGCCAGCAGCCAAGATGTGGGAGTGACCGGGGAGCTGTTTTTT
CDR3 protein: CASSQDVGVTGELFF

clone size: -
D gene: -
CDR3 length: 14
V gene: TRBV11-2
J gene: TRBJ1-1
CDR3 DNA: TGTGCCAGCAGCTTACGGGGGGCCCGAACTGAAGCTTTCTTT
CDR3 protein: CASSLRGARTEAFF

clone size: -
D gene: TRBD1
CDR3 length: 13
V gene: TRBV2
J gene: TRBJ1-5
CDR3 DNA: TGTGCCAGCAGTGAAACAGGGGTCCAGCCCCAGCATTTT
CDR3 protein: CASSETGVQPQHF

clone size: -
D gene: -
CDR3 length: 15
V gene: TRBV5-1
J gene: TRBJ2-3
CDR3 DNA: TGCGCCAGCAGCTCCGACGGAGACAGGACAGATACGCAGTATTTT
CDR3 protein: CASSSDGDRTDTQYF

clone size: -
D gene: TRBD1
CDR3 length: 16
V gene: TRBV13
J gene: TRBJ2-3
CDR3 DNA: TGTGCCAGCAGCGAATCCGGGACAGGGGGTCCAGATACGCAGTATTTT
CDR3 protein: CASSESGTGGPDTQYF